One TCR beta chain is described in this entry. Participant age was roughly 18 to 100 years, and participants resided in 25 or so US areas. These data come from a study of blood T cell repertoires in COVID-19. Repertoires were generated with immunoSEQ multiplex PCR, while TCRdb's copy carries only in-frame clones and drops some. The sample records 220,000 or so clones, approximately 80% being singletons. Trimming took off 5 bases at V and 1 base at J, with 14 bases between the two ends. The CDR3 spans 15 residues. Per germline, CDR1 LNHDA and CDR2 SQIVND (reference sequence). The sequenced material came from PBMCs or T cells enriched from blood (not recorded which). The chain recombines TRBV19 with TRBJ1-1; a weak D match, TRBD1 (5 bases). The clonotype was recovered from an older woman who had recovered from COVID-19. For the CDR3, the DNA is TGTGCCAGTAGTCATCCCGGGGGGAGGAACACTGAAGCTTTCTTT. This translates into CASSHPGGRNTEAFF.